This T cell receptor beta chain was sequenced during a study of cytomegalovirus exposure and HLA in healthy donors. This CDR3 has 17 residues. J was trimmed by 5 bases and V by 4 bases; bases with no gene match: 14. Germline V CDR1 and CDR2: SNHLY, FYNNEI. With regard to this clone: Its target is not known. The CDR3 carries no conserved terminal phenylalanine or tryptophan, so it likely arises from a read error.

Overall study findings and caveats: In an earlier analysis, in 620 or so donors, most V segments appeared productive either ~87% or ~30% of the time. It was confirmed in vitro that a few of the CMV-associated chains were specific for CMV antigens. HLA allele associations emerged for around 16,000 TCR beta sequences in a later analysis, at 0.05 false discovery rate. An analysis was carried out later, and it reportedly showed fewer N-insertions in an Asian-associated ancestry cluster than the approximately 670-donor mean.

The study ran its PCR with 60 Vbeta and 13 Jbeta primers. Sequencing used immunoSEQ multiplex PCR; TCRdb keeps in-frame clones, though not all of them. The sample yields some 150,000 clones, just under 85% seen once. The TCR comes from a middle-aged man in good health and CMV-seropositive. The V and J genes are TRBV2 and TRBJ2-7; 10 bases line up with TRBD2. Sequenced material: PBMCs. The CDR3 here is CASSVLAGSSRPHEQYL. The CDR3, as DNA: TGTGCCAGCAGTGTACTAGCGGGAAGTTCTCGCCCTCACGAGCAGTACCTC.